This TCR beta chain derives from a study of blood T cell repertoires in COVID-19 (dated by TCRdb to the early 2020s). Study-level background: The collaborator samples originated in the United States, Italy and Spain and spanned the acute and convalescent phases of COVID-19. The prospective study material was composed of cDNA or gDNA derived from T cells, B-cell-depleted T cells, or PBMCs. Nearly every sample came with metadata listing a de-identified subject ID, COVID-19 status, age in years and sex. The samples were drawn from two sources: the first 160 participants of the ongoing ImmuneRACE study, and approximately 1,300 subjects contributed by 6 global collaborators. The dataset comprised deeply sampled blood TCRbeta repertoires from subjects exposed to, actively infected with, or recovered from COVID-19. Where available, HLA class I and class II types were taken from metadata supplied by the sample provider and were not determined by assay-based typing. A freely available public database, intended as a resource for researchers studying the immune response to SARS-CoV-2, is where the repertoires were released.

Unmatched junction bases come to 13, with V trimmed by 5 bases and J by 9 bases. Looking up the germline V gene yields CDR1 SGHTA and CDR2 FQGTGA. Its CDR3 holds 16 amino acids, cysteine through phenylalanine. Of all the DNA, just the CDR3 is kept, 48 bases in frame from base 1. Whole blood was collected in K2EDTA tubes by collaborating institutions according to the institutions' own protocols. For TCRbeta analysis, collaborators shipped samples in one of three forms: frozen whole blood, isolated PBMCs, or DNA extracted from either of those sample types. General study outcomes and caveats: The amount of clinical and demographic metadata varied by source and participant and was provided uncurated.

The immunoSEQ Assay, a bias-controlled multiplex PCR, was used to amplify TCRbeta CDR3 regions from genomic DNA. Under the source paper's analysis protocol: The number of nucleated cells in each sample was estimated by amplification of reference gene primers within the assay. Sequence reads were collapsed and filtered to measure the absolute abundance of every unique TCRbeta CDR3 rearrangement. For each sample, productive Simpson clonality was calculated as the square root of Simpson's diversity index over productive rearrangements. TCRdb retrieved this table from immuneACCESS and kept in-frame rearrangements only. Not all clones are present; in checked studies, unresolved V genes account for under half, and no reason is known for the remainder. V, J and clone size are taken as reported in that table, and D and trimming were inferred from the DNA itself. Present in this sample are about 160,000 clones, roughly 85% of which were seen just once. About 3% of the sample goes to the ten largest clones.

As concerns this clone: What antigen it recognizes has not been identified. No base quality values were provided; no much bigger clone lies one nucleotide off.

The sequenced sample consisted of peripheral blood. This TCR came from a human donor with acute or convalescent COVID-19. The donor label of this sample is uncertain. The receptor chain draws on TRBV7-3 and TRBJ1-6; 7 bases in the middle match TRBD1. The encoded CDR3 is CASSRLGQQFGSPLHF. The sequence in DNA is TGTGCCAGCAGCCGTCTGGGACAGCAATTTGGTTCACCCCTCCACTTT.